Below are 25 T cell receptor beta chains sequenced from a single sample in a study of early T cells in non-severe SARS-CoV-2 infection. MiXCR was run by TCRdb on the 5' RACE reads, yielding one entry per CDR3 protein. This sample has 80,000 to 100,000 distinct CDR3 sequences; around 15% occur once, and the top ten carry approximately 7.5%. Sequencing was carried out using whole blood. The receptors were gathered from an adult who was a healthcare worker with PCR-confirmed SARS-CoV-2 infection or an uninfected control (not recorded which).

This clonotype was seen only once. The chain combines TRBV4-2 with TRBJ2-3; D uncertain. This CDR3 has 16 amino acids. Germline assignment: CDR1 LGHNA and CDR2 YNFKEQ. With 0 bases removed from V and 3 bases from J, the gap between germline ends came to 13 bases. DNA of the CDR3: TGTGCCAGCAGCCAAGATCGCGGCGGAAGTACAGATACGCAGTATTTT. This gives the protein CASSQDRGGSTDTQYF.

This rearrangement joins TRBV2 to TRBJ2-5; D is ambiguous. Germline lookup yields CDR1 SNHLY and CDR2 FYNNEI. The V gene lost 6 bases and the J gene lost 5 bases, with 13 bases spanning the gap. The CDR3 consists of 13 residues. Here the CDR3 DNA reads TGTGCCAGCAGCGTCGACTTGGGGGAGACCCAGTACTTC. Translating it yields CASSVDLGETQYF.

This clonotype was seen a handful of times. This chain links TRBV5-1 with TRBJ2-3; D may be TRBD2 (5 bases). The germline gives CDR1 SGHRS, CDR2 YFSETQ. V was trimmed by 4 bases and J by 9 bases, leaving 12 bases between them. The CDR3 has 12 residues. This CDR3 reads CASSTDPGTQYF. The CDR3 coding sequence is TGCGCCAGCAGCACGGACCCGGGGACGCAGTATTTT. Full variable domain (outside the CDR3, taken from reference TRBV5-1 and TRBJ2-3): KAGVTQTPRYLIKTRGQQVTLSCSPISGHRSVSWYQQTPGQGLQFLFEYFSETQRNKGNFPGRFSGRQFSNSRSEMNVSTLELGDSALYLCASSTDPGTQYFGPGTRLTVL.

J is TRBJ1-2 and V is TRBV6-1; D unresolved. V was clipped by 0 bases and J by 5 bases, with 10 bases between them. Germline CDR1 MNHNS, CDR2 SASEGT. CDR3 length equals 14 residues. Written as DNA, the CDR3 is TGTGCCAGCAGTGAAGCTGGGCAGATGTATGGCTACACCTTC. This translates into CASSEAGQMYGYTF.

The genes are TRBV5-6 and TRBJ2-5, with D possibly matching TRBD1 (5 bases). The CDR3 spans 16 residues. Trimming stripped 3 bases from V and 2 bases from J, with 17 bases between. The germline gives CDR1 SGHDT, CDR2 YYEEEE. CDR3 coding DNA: TGTGCCAGCAGCTCGAAAGGACAACCACCTCAAGAGACCCAGTACTTC. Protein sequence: CASSSKGQPPQETQYF.

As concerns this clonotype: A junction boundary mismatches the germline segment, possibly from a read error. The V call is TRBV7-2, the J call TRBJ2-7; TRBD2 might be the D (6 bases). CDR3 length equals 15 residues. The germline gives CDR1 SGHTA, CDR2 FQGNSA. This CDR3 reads CASSLGTGASYEQYF. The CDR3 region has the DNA TGTGCCAGCAGTTTAGGGACGGGAGCCTCCTACGAGCAGTACTTC.

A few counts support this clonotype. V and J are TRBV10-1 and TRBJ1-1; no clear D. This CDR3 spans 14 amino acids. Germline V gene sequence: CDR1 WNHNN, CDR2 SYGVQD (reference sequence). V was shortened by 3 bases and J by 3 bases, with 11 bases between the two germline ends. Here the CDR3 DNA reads TGCGCCAGCAGTGATGGGTTTATGGACACTGAAGCTTTCTTT. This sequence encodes CASSDGFMDTEAFF.

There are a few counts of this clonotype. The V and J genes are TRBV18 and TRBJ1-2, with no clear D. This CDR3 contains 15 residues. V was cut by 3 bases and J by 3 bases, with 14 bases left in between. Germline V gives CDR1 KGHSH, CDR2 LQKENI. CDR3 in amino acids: CASSPAAADYYGYTF. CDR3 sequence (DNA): TGTGCCAGCTCACCCGCCGCCGCGGACTACTATGGCTACACCTTC.

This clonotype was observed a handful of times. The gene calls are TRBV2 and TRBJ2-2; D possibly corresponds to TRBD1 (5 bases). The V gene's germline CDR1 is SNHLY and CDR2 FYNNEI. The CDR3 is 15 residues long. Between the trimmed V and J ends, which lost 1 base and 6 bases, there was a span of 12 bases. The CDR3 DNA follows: TGTGCCAGCAGTGAAGAGAGGAGCAGGGCCGGGGAGCTGTTTTTT. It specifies CASSEERSRAGELFF.

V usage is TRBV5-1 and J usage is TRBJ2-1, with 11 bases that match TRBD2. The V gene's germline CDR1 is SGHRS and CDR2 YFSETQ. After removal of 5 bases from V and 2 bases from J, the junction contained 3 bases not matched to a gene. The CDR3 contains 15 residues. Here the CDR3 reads CASRTSGAPYNEQFF. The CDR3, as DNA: TGCGCCAGCAGGACTAGCGGGGCACCCTACAATGAGCAGTTCTTC.

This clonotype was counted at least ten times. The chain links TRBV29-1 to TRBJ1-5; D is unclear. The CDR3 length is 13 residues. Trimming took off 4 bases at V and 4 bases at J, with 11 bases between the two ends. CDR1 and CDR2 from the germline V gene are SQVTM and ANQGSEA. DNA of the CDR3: TGCAGCGTTGGCATGTCAGTGAATCAGCCCCAGCATTTT. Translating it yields CSVGMSVNQPQHF.

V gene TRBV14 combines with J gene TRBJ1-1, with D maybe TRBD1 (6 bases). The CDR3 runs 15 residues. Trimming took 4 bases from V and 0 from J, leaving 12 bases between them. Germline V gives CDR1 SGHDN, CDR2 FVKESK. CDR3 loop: CASSPLGGMNTEAFF. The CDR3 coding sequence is TGTGCCAGCAGCCCCCTCGGGGGCATGAACACTGAAGCTTTCTTT.

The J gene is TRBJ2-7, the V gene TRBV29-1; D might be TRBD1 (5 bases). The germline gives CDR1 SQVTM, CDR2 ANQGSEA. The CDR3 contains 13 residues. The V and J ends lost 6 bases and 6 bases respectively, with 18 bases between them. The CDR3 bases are TGCAGCGTCGGAGAGCTGGGGCCGGGCGAGCAGTACTTC. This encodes CSVGELGPGEQYF.

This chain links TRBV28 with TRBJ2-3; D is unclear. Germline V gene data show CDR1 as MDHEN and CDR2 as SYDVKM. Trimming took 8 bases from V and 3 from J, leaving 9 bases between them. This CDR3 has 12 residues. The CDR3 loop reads CASPGLTDTQYF. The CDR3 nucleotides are TGTGCCAGCCCCGGGCTAACAGATACGCAGTATTTT.

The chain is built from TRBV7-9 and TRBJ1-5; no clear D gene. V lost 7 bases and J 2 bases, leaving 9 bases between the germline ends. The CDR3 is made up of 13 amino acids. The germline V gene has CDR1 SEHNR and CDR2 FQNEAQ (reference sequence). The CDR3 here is CASNRAGNQPQHF. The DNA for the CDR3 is TGTGCCAGCAACCGTGCAGGCAATCAGCCCCAGCATTTT.

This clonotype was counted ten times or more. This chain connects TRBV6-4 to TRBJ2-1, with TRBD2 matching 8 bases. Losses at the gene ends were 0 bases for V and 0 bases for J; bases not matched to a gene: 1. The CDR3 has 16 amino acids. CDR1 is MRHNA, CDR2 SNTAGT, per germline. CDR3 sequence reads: CASSDSSGSSYNEQFF. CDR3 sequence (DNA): TGTGCCAGCAGTGACTCGAGCGGGAGCTCCTACAATGAGCAGTTCTTC.

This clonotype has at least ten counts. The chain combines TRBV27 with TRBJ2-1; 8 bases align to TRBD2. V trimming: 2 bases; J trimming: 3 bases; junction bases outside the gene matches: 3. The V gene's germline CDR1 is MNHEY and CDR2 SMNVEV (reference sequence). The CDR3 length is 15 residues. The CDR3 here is CASSLIAGNYNEQFF. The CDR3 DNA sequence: TGTGCCAGCAGTTTAATAGCGGGGAACTACAATGAGCAGTTCTTC.

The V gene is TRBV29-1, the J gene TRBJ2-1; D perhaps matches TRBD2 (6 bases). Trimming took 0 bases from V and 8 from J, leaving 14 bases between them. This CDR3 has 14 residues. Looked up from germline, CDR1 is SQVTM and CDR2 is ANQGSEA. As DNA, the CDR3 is TGCAGCGTTGAAGATCTTCTTAGCGGCGATGAGCAGTTCTTC. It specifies CSVEDLLSGDEQFF.

This chain's CDR3 is CAWISREGNTIYF. CDR3 in DNA: TGTGCCTGGATCTCCCGGGAAGGAAACACCATATATTTT. The chain couples TRBV30 to TRBJ1-3; no firm D call. CDR1 GTSNPN and CDR2 SVGIG come from the germline V gene (reference sequence). CDR3 length equals 13 residues. Trimming stripped 4 bases from V and 4 bases from J, with 11 bases between.

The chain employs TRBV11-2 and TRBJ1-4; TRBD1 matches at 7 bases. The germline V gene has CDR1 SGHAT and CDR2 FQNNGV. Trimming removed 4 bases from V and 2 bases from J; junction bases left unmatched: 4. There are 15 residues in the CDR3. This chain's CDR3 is CASSYRRGTNEKLFF. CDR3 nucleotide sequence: TGTGCCAGCAGCTACCGCAGGGGGACTAATGAAAAACTGTTTTTT.

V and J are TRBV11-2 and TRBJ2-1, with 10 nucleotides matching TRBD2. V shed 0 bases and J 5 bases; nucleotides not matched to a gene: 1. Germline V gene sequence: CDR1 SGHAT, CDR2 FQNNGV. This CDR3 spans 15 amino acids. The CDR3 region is CASSLEAGGDNEQFF. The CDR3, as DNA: TGTGCCAGCAGCTTAGAAGCGGGAGGGGACAATGAGCAGTTCTTC.

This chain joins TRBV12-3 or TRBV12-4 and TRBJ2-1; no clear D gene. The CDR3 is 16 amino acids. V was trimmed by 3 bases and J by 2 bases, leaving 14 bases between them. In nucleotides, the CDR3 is TGTGCCAGCAGTTTGTATGTTACCTCCGCCTACAATGAGCAGTTCTTC. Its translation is CASSLYVTSAYNEQFF.

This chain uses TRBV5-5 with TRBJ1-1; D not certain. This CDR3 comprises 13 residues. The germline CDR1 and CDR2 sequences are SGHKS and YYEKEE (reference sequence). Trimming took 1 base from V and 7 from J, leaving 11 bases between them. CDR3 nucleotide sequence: TGTGCCAGCAGCTTGTACTGGGCTGGTGAAGCTTTCTTT. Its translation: CASSLYWAGEAFF.

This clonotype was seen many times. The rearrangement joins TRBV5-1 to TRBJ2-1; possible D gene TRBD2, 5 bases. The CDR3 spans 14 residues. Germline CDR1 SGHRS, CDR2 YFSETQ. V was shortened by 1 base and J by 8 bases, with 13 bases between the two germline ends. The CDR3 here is CASSLYDSSDEQFF. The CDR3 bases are TGCGCCAGCAGCTTGTATGATAGTAGCGATGAGCAGTTCTTC.

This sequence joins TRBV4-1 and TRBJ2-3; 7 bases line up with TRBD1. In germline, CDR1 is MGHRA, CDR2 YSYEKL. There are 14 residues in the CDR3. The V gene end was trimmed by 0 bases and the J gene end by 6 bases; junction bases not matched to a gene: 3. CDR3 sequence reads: CASSQDRGRDTQYF. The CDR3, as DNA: TGCGCCAGCAGCCAAGATAGGGGGCGGGATACGCAGTATTTT.